This T cell receptor (beta chain) was retrieved from a study of T cell changes during pregnancy in multiple sclerosis. TCRdb's copy holds only in-frame clones and misses some; the assay was immunoSEQ multiplex PCR. The sample has about 100,000 clones, around nine tenths seen once; the top ten hold under 1.5%. The TCR originated in a female donor with multiple sclerosis, enrolled in a pregnancy study. Sequences were derived from peripheral blood, sampled in the second trimester of pregnancy.

As DNA, the CDR3 is TGTGCCAGCTCACCAGCGGGGACGGGGGGCAATCAGCCCCAGCATTTT. This sequence encodes CASSPAGTGGNQPQHF. The chain carries TRBV18 and TRBJ1-5; tentatively, D is TRBD1 (5 bases). Looked up from germline, CDR1 is KGHSH and CDR2 is LQKENI. V lost 2 bases and J lost 2, with 13 bases in between. This CDR3 spans 16 amino acids.